The 20 T cell receptor beta chains below were found in one sample sequenced in a study of T cells in Graves' hyperthyroidism and ophthalmopathy. Amplification yielded TCR beta CDR3 regions, with RNA transcripts as the source. RT-PCR in the first round (using the HTBI primer set) targeted the TCR CDR3. TCRdb re-called the multiplex PCR reads with MiXCR, one entry per CDR3 protein. The sample includes some 510,000 distinct CDR3 sequences, just over 45% of them seen just once. Sequencing was done on a sample of peripheral blood or thyroid tissue (not recorded which). Receptors originate from a young woman with Graves' hyperthyroidism.

This clonotype appeared a few times. This sequence joins TRBV9 and TRBJ1-1; tentatively, D is TRBD1 (5 bases). Deletions cut 3 bases from V and 0 bases from J, with 12 bases between. This CDR3 contains 15 residues. In germline, CDR1 is SGDLS, CDR2 YYNGEE. Written as DNA, the CDR3 is TGTGCCAGCAGCGCGGGGGGGGTGGTGAACACTGAAGCTTTCTTT. Residues: CASSAGGVVNTEAFF.

The sample holds one count of this clonotype. This chain connects TRBV25-1 to TRBJ1-1; D possibly corresponds to TRBD1 (5 bases). Germline CDR1 is MGHDK and CDR2 is SYGVNS. The CDR3 is made up of 16 amino acids. V lost 8 bases and J lost 5, with 24 bases in between. The CDR3, as DNA: TGTGCCAGCGTTGAACTTGGGCGGGGCGGAGGGACTGAAGCTTTCTTT. It encodes CASVELGRGGGTEAFF.

There are many counts of this clonotype. The chain joins TRBV7-9 to TRBJ2-5, with D unclear. V dropped 7 bases and J dropped 3 bases, with 15 bases sitting between them. Germline CDR1 is SEHNR and CDR2 is FQNEAQ (reference sequence). The CDR3 extends over 14 amino acids. The CDR3 nucleotides are TGTGCCAGCATCCCCCTTGGATCTGAAGAGACCCAGTACTTC. Protein product: CASIPLGSEETQYF.

Details on this clonotype: The junction does not match germline at one end; this may be a read error. The chain uses TRBV2 and TRBJ2-5; 7 nucleotides line up with TRBD2. The V gene's germline CDR1 is SNHLY and CDR2 FYNNEI. The CDR3 loop spans 16 amino acids. The CDR3 is CASRRSVLAEQETRYF. The CDR3 bases are TGTGCCAGCAGACGCTCAGTTCTAGCGGAACAAGAGACCCGGTACTTC.

This clonotype was observed at least ten times. The junction shows a germline mismatch at one end, possibly a read error. The rearrangement joins TRBV5-1 to TRBJ2-7, with 12 bases that match TRBD1. This CDR3 has 14 residues. Germline V gene data show CDR1 as SGHRS and CDR2 as YFSETQ. The CDR3 DNA reads as TGTGCCAGCAGCCCGGGACAGGGGGCCTCCGAGCAGTACTTC. This translates into CASSPGQGASEQYF.

As regards this clonotype: A much bigger clone sits one base away, suggesting this may be a read error. DNA of the CDR3: TGTGCCAGCAGTGACGGACTAGCCGACGAGCAGTTCTTC. Protein product: CASSDGLADEQFF. The chain combines TRBV7-9 with TRBJ2-7; 8 nucleotides match TRBD2. The J call may be incorrect, as the DNA end agrees better with TRBJ2-1. Germline V lookup: CDR1 SEHNR, CDR2 FQNEAQ (reference sequence). This CDR3 has 13 residues.

This clonotype has ten or more counts. The rearrangement links TRBV7-6 to TRBJ2-5, with 12 bases aligning to TRBD2. This CDR3 has 14 residues. Germline V gives CDR1 SGHVS, CDR2 FNYEAQ. J was trimmed by 4 bases and V by 6 bases; bases with no gene match: 3. CDR3 protein: CASRTSGSRETQYF. CDR3 nucleotides: TGTGCCAGCAGGACTAGCGGGAGTCGAGAGACCCAGTACTTC.

The rearrangement joins TRBV20-1 to TRBJ1-4; no firm D call. V lost 1 base, J lost 6 bases, and 12 bases lay in between. The CDR3 runs 14 residues. Germline V gene data show CDR1 as DFQATT and CDR2 as SNEGSKA (reference sequence). The CDR3 nucleotides are TGCAGTGCTAGAGGGGAGGATTTAGATGAAAAACTGTTTTTT. Translating gives CSARGEDLDEKLFF.

CDR3 sequence reads: CAISPYYEQYF. In DNA, the CDR3 is TGTGCCATCAGTCCTTATTACGAGCAGTACTTC. This rearrangement joins TRBV10-3 to TRBJ2-7, with unresolved D. V was shortened by 5 bases and J by 4 bases, with 6 bases between the two germline ends. CDR3 length: 11 amino acids. Germline V gene data show CDR1 as ENHRY and CDR2 as SYGVKD.

This clonotype was recorded once. The J gene is TRBJ1-2, the V gene TRBV19; 11 positions match TRBD1. V dropped 9 bases and J dropped 4; count of bases not matched to a gene: 10. Looked up from germline, CDR1 is LNHDA and CDR2 is SQIVND (reference sequence). CDR3 length equals 15 residues. CDR3 in DNA: TGTGCCAGCGGACAGGGGGCGCGTCTGGCCTATGGCTACACCTTC. Protein: CASGQGARLAYGYTF.

The CDR3 protein is CASSAEVNTEAFF. CDR3 coding DNA: TGTGCCAGCAGTGCAGAAGTGAACACTGAAGCTTTCTTT. V usage is TRBV25-1 and J usage is TRBJ1-1, with no clear D. The CDR3 is 13 amino acids. The germline CDR1 and CDR2 sequences are MGHDK and SYGVNS. V lost 4 bases and J lost 0, with 6 bases in between.

Remarks on this clonotype: One junction end disagrees with the germline gene, perhaps due to a read error. Written as DNA, the CDR3 is TGTGCCATCAGTGATTCCCAGGGGACTAGCGGGAGAGGGGGCTACGAGCAGTACTTC. This gives the protein CAISDSQGTSGRGGYEQYF. The chain carries TRBV24-1 and TRBJ2-7; 14 positions agree with TRBD2. Germline CDR1 is KGHDR and CDR2 is SFDVKD. CDR3 length equals 19 residues.

The chain employs TRBV25-1 and TRBJ2-2, with 7 positions matching TRBD2. The CDR3 is 18 amino acids. J gave up 1 base and V 3 bases, and 11 bases lay outside the gene matches. CDR1 MGHDK and CDR2 SYGVNS come from the germline V gene. CDR3 sequence: CASSDPTGGTMNTGELFF. DNA for the CDR3: TGTGCCAGCAGTGACCCAACCGGGGGGACGATGAACACCGGGGAGCTGTTTTTT.

A remark on this clonotype: Likely a read error: the CDR3 ends without its conserved phenylalanine or tryptophan. No DNA is shown, since the ends of the CDR3 on it are uncertain; the CDR3 is the one TCRdb lists. The CDR3 loop is CATSKALTGT. This chain joins TRBV15 and TRBJ2-7; TRBD1, as called in the table, went unchecked against the DNA. Germline CDR1 is LNHNV and CDR2 is YYDKDF (reference sequence). Inclusive of both ends, the CDR3 amounts to 10 amino acids.

This chain joins TRBV7-8 and TRBJ1-5; D is unresolved. The CDR3 loop spans 13 amino acids. V lost 1 base to trimming and J lost 5 bases, with 6 bases between them. Germline V gene lookup returns CDR1 SGHVS and CDR2 FQNEAQ. CDR3 nucleotide sequence: TGTGCCAGCAGCTTAGGGGCAGATCAGCCCCAGCATTTT. This gives the protein CASSLGADQPQHF.

This clonotype was observed at least ten times. This chain uses TRBV20-1 with TRBJ2-7; TRBD1 aligns across 12 bases. Germline loops: CDR1 DFQATT, CDR2 SNEGSKA (reference sequence). The CDR3 is 14 amino acids. V lost 5 bases, J lost 4 bases, and 6 bases stayed unmatched. In DNA, the CDR3 is TGCAGTGCTCCCGGGACAGGGGGCTGGTACGAGCAGTACTTC. As protein: CSAPGTGGWYEQYF.

The chain carries TRBV7-9 and TRBJ1-2; no clear D. CDR1 and CDR2 from the germline V gene are SEHNR and FQNEAQ (reference sequence). Trimming shortened V by 5 bases and J by 2 bases, and 18 bases separated the two germline ends. The CDR3 loop spans 16 amino acids. The CDR3 sequence: CASSPPWQALNYGYTF. CDR3 in DNA: TGTGCCAGCAGCCCCCCATGGCAGGCACTAAACTATGGCTACACCTTC.

V is TRBV7-3 and J is TRBJ2-7; D is possibly TRBD2 (8 bases). The CDR3 sequence is 16 residues long. Looked up from germline, CDR1 is SGHTA and CDR2 is FQGTGA. V gave up 4 bases and J gave up 4 bases, with 20 bases separating them. CDR3 bases: TGTGCCAGCAGCTCACAGGGGACTAGAGGGTTGTACGAGCAGTACTTC. Encoded protein: CASSSQGTRGLYEQYF.

The table lists this clonotype with a few counts. J is TRBJ2-5 and V is TRBV9; TRBD1 matches 7 bases. Germline-derived CDR1 and CDR2 are SGDLS and YYNGEE. The length of the CDR3 is 13 residues. J was trimmed by 2 bases and V by 3 bases; bases with no gene match: 1. CDR3 region: CASSAGQQETQYF. The DNA of the CDR3 is TGTGCCAGCAGCGCGGGACAGCAAGAGACCCAGTACTTC.

As concerns this clonotype: A read error may explain this, as a much larger clone is one base away. J is TRBJ1-2 and V is TRBV25-1, with unresolved D. The length of the CDR3 is 12 residues. Germline V gives CDR1 MGHDK, CDR2 SYGVNS. V lost 8 bases, J lost 4 bases, and 11 bases lay in between. CDR3 region: CASGFRSYGYTF. CDR3 nucleotide sequence: TGTGCCAGCGGGTTCAGAAGCTATGGCTACACCTTC.